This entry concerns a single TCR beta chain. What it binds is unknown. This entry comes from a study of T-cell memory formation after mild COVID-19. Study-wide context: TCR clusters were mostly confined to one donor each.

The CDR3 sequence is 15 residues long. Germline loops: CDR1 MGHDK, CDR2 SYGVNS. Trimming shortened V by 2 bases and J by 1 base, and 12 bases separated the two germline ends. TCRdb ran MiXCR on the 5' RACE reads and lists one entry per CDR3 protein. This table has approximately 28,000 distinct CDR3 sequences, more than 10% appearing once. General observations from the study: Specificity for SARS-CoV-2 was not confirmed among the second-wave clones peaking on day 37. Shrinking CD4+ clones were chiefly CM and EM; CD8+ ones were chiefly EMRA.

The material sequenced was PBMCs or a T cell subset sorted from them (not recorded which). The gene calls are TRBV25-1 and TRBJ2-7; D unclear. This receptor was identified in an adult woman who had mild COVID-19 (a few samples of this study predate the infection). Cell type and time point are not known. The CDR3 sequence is CASSEIDGDSYEQYF. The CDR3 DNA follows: TGTGCCAGCAGTGAAATAGATGGGGATTCCTACGAGCAGTACTTC.